This TCR beta chain was recorded in a study of T cell repertoires in cytomegalovirus infection. TCRdb called the reads again in MiXCR, with one record for every CDR3 protein. The sample yields fewer than 300,000 distinct CDR3 sequences, roughly 26% seen once. Study-level results: Dominating the ex vivo response were HLA-C-restricted CMV-specific TCR beta clonotypes.

The CDR3 is made up of 16 amino acids. V lost 6 bases and J lost 6; bases outside the gene matches: 9. Germline CDR1 is SGHTA and CDR2 is FQGNSA. To note about this clonotype: Its antigen is unknown.

Specimen: PBMCs. This TCR was recovered from a human donor in good health (CMV status not recorded). Some clones in this sample may be carry-over from other donors' samples. The rearrangement uses TRBV7-2 and TRBJ2-1, with TRBD2 matching 12 bases. DNA for the CDR3: TGTGCCAGCAGTTTTCTCTCGGGACTAGCGGGCAATGAGCAGTTCTTC. Amino acids: CASSFLSGLAGNEQFF.